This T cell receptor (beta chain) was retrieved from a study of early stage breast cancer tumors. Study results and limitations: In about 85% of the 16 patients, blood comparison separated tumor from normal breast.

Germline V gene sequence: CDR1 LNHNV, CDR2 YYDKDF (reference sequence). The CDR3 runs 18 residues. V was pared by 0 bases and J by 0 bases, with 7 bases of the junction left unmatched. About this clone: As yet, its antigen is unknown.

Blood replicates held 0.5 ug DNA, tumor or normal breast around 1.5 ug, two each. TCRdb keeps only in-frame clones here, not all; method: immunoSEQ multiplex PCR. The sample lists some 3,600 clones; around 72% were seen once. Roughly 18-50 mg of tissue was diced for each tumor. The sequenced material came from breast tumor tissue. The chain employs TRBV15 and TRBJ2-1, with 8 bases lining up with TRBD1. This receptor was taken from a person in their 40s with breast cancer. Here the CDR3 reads CATSRDLTGDSSYNEQFF. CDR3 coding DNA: TGTGCCACCAGCAGAGATTTGACAGGGGATAGCTCCTACAATGAGCAGTTCTTC.